Described below is a single T cell receptor beta chain sequence and its context. The specificity of this receptor is unknown. No base-level quality is on record; no much larger clone is a single base apart. Counted from cysteine to phenylalanine, this CDR3 has 15 amino acids. CDR3 DNA only is kept here, 45 bases in frame from base 1. At the junction V is shortened by 2 bases and J by 1 base, with 8 bases in between. The germline V gene provides CDR1 LGHNA and CDR2 YSLEER. Preparation of the library involved the immunoSEQ multiplex PCR assay. Here the immuneACCESS table is served through TCRdb, limited to in-frame sequences with V and J called. Missing clones are a known gap in these copies; in checked studies unresolved V genes cover under half, and the rest lacks a known reason. The sample profile shows 55,000 to 70,000 clones; approximately 94% of them were found once. Roughly 1.8% of the sample comes from the top ten.

The data are from a study of preoperative IRX-2 immunotherapy in early breast cancer (dated by TCRdb to between 2019 and 2020). The label giving this sample's treatment or condition can be read as: preoperative locoregional IRX-2 cytokine immunotherapy. The samples were obtained from a phase Ib study that tested preoperative, locoregional IRX-2 cytokine immunotherapy designed to prime immune responses. Before surgery, IRX-2 was given to the donors, who were patients with early-stage breast cancer. This sample was taken from a patient treated with IRX-2 immunotherapy. The clonotype was recovered from a human donor with breast cancer. The rearranged chain carries TRBV4-3 and TRBJ2-2; a tentative D match to TRBD2 spans 5 bases. The nucleotides are TGCGCCAGCAGCCAAATGGCGGGGAACACCGGGGAGCTGTTTTTT. It encodes CASSQMAGNTGELFF.